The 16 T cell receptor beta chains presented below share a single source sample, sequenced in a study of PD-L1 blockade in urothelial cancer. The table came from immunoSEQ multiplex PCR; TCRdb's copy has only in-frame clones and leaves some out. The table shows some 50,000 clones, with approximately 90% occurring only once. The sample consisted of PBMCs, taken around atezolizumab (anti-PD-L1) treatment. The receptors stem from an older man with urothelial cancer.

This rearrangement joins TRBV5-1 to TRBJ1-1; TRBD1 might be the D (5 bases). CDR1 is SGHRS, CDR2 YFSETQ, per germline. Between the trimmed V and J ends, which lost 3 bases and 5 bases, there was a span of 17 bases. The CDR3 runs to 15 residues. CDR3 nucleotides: TGCGCCAGCAGCTCGGGTGGGGGGATGGGGACTGAAGCTTTCTTT. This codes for CASSSGGGMGTEAFF.

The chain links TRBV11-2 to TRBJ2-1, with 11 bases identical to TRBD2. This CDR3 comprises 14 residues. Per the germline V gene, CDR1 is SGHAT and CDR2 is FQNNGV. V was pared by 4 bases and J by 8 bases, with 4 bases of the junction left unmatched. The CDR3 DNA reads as TGTGCCAGCAGCTGGAGACTAGCGGGATATGAGCAGTTCTTC. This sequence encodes CASSWRLAGYEQFF.

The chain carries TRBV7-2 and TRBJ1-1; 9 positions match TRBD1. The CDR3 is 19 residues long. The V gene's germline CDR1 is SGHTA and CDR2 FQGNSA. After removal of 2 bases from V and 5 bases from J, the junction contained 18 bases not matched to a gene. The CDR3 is CASSLRGPFGTGTGTEAFF. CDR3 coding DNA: TGTGCCAGCAGCTTACGGGGGCCGTTCGGGACAGGGACCGGAACTGAAGCTTTCTTT.

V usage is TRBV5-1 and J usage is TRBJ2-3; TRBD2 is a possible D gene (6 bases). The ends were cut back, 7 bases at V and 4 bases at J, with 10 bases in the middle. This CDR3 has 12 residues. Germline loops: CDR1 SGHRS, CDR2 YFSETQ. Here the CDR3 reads CASFREADTQYF. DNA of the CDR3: TGCGCCAGCTTTAGGGAGGCAGATACGCAGTATTTT.

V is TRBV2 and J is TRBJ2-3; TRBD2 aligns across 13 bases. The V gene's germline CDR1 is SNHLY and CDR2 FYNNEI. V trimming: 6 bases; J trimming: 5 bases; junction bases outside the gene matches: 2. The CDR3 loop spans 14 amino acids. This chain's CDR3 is CASSGTSGKDTQYF. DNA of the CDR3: TGTGCCAGCAGCGGGACTAGCGGGAAAGATACGCAGTATTTT.

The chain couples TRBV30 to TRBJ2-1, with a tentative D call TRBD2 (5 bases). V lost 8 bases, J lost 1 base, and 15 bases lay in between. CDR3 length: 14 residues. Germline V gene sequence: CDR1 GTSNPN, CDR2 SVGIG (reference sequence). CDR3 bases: TGTGCCGGGGTGGTTGGGAGTTCCTACAATGAGCAGTTCTTC. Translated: CAGVVGSSYNEQFF.

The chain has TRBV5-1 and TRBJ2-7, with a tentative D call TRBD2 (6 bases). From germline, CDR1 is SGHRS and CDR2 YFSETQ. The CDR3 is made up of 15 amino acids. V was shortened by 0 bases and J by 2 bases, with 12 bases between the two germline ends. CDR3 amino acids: CASSLGGDLTYEQYF. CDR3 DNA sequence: TGCGCCAGCAGCTTGGGAGGGGACTTAACCTACGAGCAGTACTTC.

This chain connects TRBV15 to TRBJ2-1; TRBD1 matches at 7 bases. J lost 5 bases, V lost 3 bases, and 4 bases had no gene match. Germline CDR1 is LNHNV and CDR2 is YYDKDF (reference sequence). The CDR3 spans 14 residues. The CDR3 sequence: CATSRSTGNNEQFF. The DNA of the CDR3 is TGTGCCACCAGCAGGTCGACAGGGAACAATGAGCAGTTCTTC.

The CDR3 sequence is CASSDAGGNYGYTF. The CDR3 DNA follows: TGTGCCAGCAGCGACGCAGGGGGCAACTATGGCTACACCTTC. The rearrangement joins TRBV6-5 to TRBJ1-2, with 8 bases identical to TRBD1. This CDR3 has 14 residues. V lost 6 bases to trimming and J lost 2 bases; unmatched junction nucleotides: 5. Germline CDR1 reads MNHEY; CDR2 reads SVGAGI.

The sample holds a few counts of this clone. The CDR3 DNA reads as TGTGCCAGCCGACAGCGGGGACTGCTGGCTGAGCAGTTCTTC. Translation gives CASRQRGLLAEQFF. The chain couples TRBV6-1 to TRBJ2-1, with 7 positions matching TRBD2. The V gene end was trimmed by 8 bases and the J gene end by 9 bases; junction bases not matched to a gene: 13. The CDR3 totals 14 residues. CDR1 MNHNS and CDR2 SASEGT come from the germline V gene.

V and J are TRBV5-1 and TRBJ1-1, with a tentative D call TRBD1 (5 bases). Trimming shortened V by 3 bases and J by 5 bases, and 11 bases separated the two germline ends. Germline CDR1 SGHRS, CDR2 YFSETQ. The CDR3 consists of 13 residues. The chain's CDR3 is CASSWAGVTEAFF. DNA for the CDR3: TGCGCCAGCAGCTGGGCGGGGGTTACTGAAGCTTTCTTT.

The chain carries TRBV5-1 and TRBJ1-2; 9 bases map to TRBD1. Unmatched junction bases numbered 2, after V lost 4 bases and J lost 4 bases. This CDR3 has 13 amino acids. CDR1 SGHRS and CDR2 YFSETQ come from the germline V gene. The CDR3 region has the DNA TGCGCCAGCAGCGAGGGACAGGGCTATGGCTACACCTTC. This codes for CASSEGQGYGYTF. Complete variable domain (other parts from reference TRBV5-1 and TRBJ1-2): KAGVTQTPRYLIKTRGQQVTLSCSPISGHRSVSWYQQTPGQGLQFLFEYFSETQRNKGNFPGRFSGRQFSNSRSEMNVSTLELGDSALYLCASSEGQGYGYTFGSGTRLTVV.

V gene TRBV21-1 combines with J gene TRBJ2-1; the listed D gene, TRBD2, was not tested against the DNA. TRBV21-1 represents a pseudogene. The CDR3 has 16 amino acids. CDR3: CASSRLGGEGDNEQFF. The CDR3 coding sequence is TGTGCCAGCAGCAGACTTGGAGGGGAGGGCGACAATGAGCAGTTCTTC.

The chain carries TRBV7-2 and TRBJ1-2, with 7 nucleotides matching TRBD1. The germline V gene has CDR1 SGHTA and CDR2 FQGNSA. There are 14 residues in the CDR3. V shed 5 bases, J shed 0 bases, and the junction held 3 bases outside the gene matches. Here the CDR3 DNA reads TGTGCCAGCAGCGAGGGGGCAGCTAACTATGGCTACACCTTC. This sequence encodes CASSEGAANYGYTF. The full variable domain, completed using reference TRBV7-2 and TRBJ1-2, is GAGVSQSPSNKVTEKGKDVELRCDPISGHTALYWYRQSLGQGLEFLIYFQGNSAPDKSGLPSDRFSAERTGGSVSTLTIQRTQQEDSAVYLCASSEGAANYGYTFGSGTRLTVV.

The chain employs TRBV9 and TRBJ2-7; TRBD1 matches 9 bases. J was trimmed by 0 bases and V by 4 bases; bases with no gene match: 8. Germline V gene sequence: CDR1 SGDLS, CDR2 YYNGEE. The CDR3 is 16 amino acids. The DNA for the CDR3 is TGTGCCAGCAGCCCGCGACAGGGGGTGAGCTCCTACGAGCAGTACTTC. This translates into CASSPRQGVSSYEQYF.

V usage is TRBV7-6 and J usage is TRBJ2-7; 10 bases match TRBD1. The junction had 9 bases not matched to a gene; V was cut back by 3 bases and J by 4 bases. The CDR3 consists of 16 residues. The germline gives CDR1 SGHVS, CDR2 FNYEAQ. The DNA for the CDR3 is TGTGCCAGCAGCTTGGGACAGGGGTCTGTATCGTACGAGCAGTACTTC. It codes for CASSLGQGSVSYEQYF.